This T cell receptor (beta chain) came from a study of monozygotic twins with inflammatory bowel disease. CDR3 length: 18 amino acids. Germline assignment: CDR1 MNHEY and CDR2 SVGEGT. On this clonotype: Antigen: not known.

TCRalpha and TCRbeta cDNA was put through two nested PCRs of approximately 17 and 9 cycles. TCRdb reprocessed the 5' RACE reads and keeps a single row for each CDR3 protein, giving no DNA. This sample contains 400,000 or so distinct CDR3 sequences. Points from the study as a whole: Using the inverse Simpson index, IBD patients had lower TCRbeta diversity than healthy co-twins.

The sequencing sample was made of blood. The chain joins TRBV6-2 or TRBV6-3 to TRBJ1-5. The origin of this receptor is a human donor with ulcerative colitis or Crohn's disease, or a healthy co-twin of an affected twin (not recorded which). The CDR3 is CASGPNLQGTSRYQPQHF.